One and the same sample provided the 21 T cell receptor beta chains below, sequenced in a study of CD8+ T cells in alopecia areata. Extracted RNA was reverse transcribed into cDNA, the sequencing template. Clones were read by immunoSEQ multiplex PCR, and TCRdb kept only the in-frame ones, dropping some. The sample lists about 200,000 clones, 55% to 70% occurring once. Treatment defined: oral pan-JAK inhibitor, 5-10 mg twice daily. The source was CD4+ T cells sorted from blood, collected at week 24, from a patient treated with tofacitinib. All receptors come from a human donor with alopecia areata.

This clone was detected only a few times. The V and J genes are TRBV29-1 and TRBJ2-7; 8 nucleotides line up with TRBD2. Germline CDR1 and CDR2: SQVTM and ANQGSEA. Trimming cost V 7 bases and J 1 base; bases outside gene matches: 9. The CDR3 length is 14 residues. The CDR3 DNA sequence: TGCAGCGCCAACGGGGGGGCTTCGTCCTACGAGCAGTACTTC. Its translation is CSANGGASSYEQYF.

The V and J genes are TRBV4-3 and TRBJ2-1, with D perhaps matching TRBD2 (5 bases). From germline, CDR1 is LGHNA and CDR2 YSLEER. V was trimmed by 0 bases and J by 7 bases, leaving 13 bases between them. This CDR3 region has 15 residues. The CDR3 protein is CASSQDMVRANEQFF. The DNA of the CDR3 is TGCGCCAGCAGCCAAGACATGGTGAGGGCGAATGAGCAGTTCTTC.

The chain links TRBV4-3 to TRBJ2-5; D is perhaps TRBD2 (6 bases). The germline V gene encodes CDR1 LGHNA and CDR2 YSLEER. The CDR3 has 16 amino acids. The ends were cut back, 0 bases at V and 3 bases at J, with 14 bases in the middle. In DNA form, the CDR3 reads TGCGCCAGCAGCCAAGATCTCTTTTCTAGCGAAGAGACCCAGTACTTC. Translating it yields CASSQDLFSSEETQYF.

The CDR3 DNA follows: TGTGCCAGCAGCGTAGGAGTTGGTGCCTACAATGAGCAGTTCTTC. It encodes CASSVGVGAYNEQFF. The rearrangement uses TRBV9 and TRBJ2-1; D unresolved. V shed 0 bases and J shed 2 bases, with 9 bases lying between them. Germline V lookup: CDR1 SGDLS, CDR2 YYNGEE. The CDR3 covers 15 residues. Combining the CDR3 with reference TRBV9 and TRBJ2-1 gives the whole variable domain DSGVTQTPKHLITATGQRVTLRCSPRSGDLSVYWYQQSLDQGLQFLIQYYNGEERAKGNILERFSAQQFPDLHSELNLSSLELGDSALYFCASSVGVGAYNEQFFGPGTRLTVL.

CDR3: CASSRTGAVAGTDTQYF. CDR3 DNA sequence: TGTGCCAGCAGCAGGACGGGAGCTGTGGCGGGCACAGATACGCAGTATTTT. The chain links TRBV4-2 to TRBJ2-3, with D perhaps TRBD2 (6 bases). Germline V lookup: CDR1 LGHNA, CDR2 YNFKEQ. The CDR3 covers 17 residues. With 5 bases removed from V and 1 base from J, the gap between germline ends came to 19 bases.

The chain uses TRBV27 and TRBJ2-2; D may be TRBD1 (6 bases). The CDR3 is made up of 14 amino acids. The V gene lost 6 bases and the J gene lost 1 base, with 9 bases spanning the gap. Germline V lookup: CDR1 MNHEY, CDR2 SMNVEV (reference sequence). The CDR3 nucleotides are TGTGCCAGCAGCCTGACAGGGAACACCGGGGAGCTGTTTTTT. This encodes CASSLTGNTGELFF.

The chain employs TRBV29-1 and TRBJ2-3, with 7 bases lining up with TRBD2. Per germline, CDR1 SQVTM and CDR2 ANQGSEA. Trimming removed 7 bases from V and 2 bases from J; junction bases left unmatched: 9. The CDR3 consists of 14 residues. The chain's CDR3 is CSAKRDLSTDTQYF. The DNA of the CDR3 is TGCAGCGCAAAGCGGGACCTGTCCACAGATACGCAGTATTTT.

The rearrangement links TRBV7-9 to TRBJ1-2, with unresolved D. Germline loops: CDR1 SEHNR, CDR2 FQNEAQ (reference sequence). The CDR3 spans 14 residues. Trimming removed 4 bases at V and 0 bases at J, with 9 bases between. The CDR3: CASSSTRANYGYTF. The DNA of the CDR3 is TGTGCCAGCAGCTCTACTAGAGCTAACTATGGCTACACCTTC. The full variable domain, its missing parts supplied by reference TRBV7-9 and TRBJ1-2, is DTGVSQNPRHKITKRGQNVTFRCDPISEHNRLYWYRQTLGQGPEFLTYFQNEAQLEKSRLLSDRFSAERPKGSFSTLEIQRTEQGDSAMYLCASSSTRANYGYTFGSGTRLTVV.

The chain links TRBV6-6 to TRBJ1-6, with 9 positions matching TRBD1. From germline, CDR1 is MNHNY and CDR2 SVGAGI (reference sequence). V lost 4 bases to trimming and J lost 7 bases; unmatched junction nucleotides: 5. The CDR3 loop spans 15 amino acids. The CDR3 spells CASSSPDRGNSPLHF. The DNA of the CDR3 is TGTGCCAGCAGTTCCCCTGACAGGGGGAATTCACCCCTCCACTTT.

This rearrangement joins TRBV11-3 to TRBJ2-3; unclear D gene. The V end was cut by 4 bases, the J end by 3 bases, with 8 bases between. CDR1 is SGHNT, CDR2 YENEEA, per germline. This CDR3 has 13 amino acids. CDR3 coding DNA: TGTGCCAGCAGCTCCGGCCGAACAGATACGCAGTATTTT. As protein: CASSSGRTDTQYF.

This clone showed up just a few times. The chain recombines TRBV30 with TRBJ2-3; D ambiguous. Germline assignment: CDR1 GTSNPN and CDR2 SVGIG (reference sequence). The ends were cut back, 3 bases at V and 7 bases at J, with 11 bases in the middle. The CDR3 is 12 residues long. The CDR3 region has the DNA TGTGCCTGGAGGATGTCGGCACATACGCAGTATTTT. This codes for CAWRMSAHTQYF.

For this clone: One end of the junction fails to match germline, which may point to a read error. V gene TRBV7-3 combines with J gene TRBJ2-5; tentatively, D is TRBD1 (6 bases). The CDR3 runs 14 residues. CDR1 and CDR2 from the germline V gene are SGHTA and FQGTGA. The CDR3 DNA follows: TGTGCCAGCAGCCTAACAGGGACCGAAGAGACCCAGTACTTC. This sequence encodes CASSLTGTEETQYF.

This rearrangement joins TRBV5-1 to TRBJ2-7; a possible D gene is TRBD1 (5 bases). Germline CDR1 and CDR2: SGHRS and YFSETQ. V was clipped by 4 bases and J by 6 bases, with 11 bases between them. The CDR3 totals 12 residues. CDR3 sequence: CASSTRGSEQYF. The DNA for the CDR3 is TGCGCCAGCAGCACAAGGGGCTCCGAGCAGTACTTC.

The rearrangement joins TRBV5-4 to TRBJ1-1, with D unresolved. V was shortened by 2 bases and J by 0 bases, with 8 bases between the two germline ends. CDR1 SGHNT and CDR2 YYREEE come from the germline V gene (reference sequence). The length of the CDR3 is 14 residues. CDR3 sequence: CASSLRDLNTEAFF. In DNA form, the CDR3 reads TGTGCCAGCAGCTTAAGAGATTTGAACACTGAAGCTTTCTTT.

This chain links TRBV5-1 with TRBJ2-3, with 8 bases matching TRBD1. With V trimmed by 5 bases and J by 4 bases, 3 bases remained unmatched. The CDR3 has 13 amino acids. Germline V CDR1 and CDR2: SGHRS, YFSETQ. The CDR3 loop reads CASRDREADTQYF. The CDR3 coding sequence is TGCGCCAGCAGGGACAGGGAGGCAGATACGCAGTATTTT.

CDR3 in amino acids: CASSPAVNRGNYGYTF. CDR3 DNA: TGTGCCAGCTCACCCGCAGTTAACCGGGGCAACTATGGCTACACCTTC. The chain couples TRBV18 to TRBJ1-2, with a possible D match to TRBD1 (5 bases). The V and J ends lost 3 bases and 2 bases respectively, with 16 bases between them. Germline CDR1 KGHSH, CDR2 LQKENI. CDR3 length equals 16 residues.

The sample holds a few counts of this clone. The chain employs TRBV27 and TRBJ2-5; D gene unclear. Germline CDR1 reads MNHEY; CDR2 reads SMNVEV (reference sequence). CDR3 length: 13 amino acids. Between the trimmed V and J ends, which lost 5 bases and 0 bases, there was a span of 7 bases. CDR3 coding DNA: TGTGCCAGCAGTGTCCGGGACCAAGAGACCCAGTACTTC. Residues: CASSVRDQETQYF.

J is TRBJ2-7 and V is TRBV4-1; D possibly corresponds to TRBD2 (5 bases). The CDR3 is 14 amino acids. Germline CDR1 MGHRA, CDR2 YSYEKL. Trimming pared 3 bases from V and 5 bases from J, leaving 14 bases between. The CDR3 is CASSHTRRGNEQYF. CDR3 nucleotides: TGCGCCAGCAGCCACACTAGAAGAGGAAACGAGCAGTACTTC.

The rearrangement uses TRBV10-3 and TRBJ1-5, with 9 bases lining up with TRBD1. The germline CDR1 and CDR2 sequences are ENHRY and SYGVKD. This CDR3 has 15 residues. J lost 0 bases, V lost 11 bases, and 8 bases had no gene match. CDR3 sequence reads: CAAGQGPYSNQPQHF. The CDR3 DNA sequence: TGTGCCGCTGGACAGGGGCCTTATAGCAATCAGCCCCAGCATTTT.

The chain employs TRBV30 and TRBJ2-7; 14 positions agree with TRBD2. V trimming: 1 base; J trimming: 6 bases; junction bases outside the gene matches: 5. The CDR3 runs 15 residues. In germline, CDR1 is GTSNPN, CDR2 SVGIG (reference sequence). As DNA, the CDR3 is TGTGCCTGGAGTGGAGGACTAGCGGGAGGACTCGAGCAGTACTTC. The encoded protein is CAWSGGLAGGLEQYF.

This clone was counted only a few times. V is TRBV27 and J is TRBJ1-1; D uncertain. V shed 3 bases and J shed 5 bases, with 16 bases lying between them. Germline V gene sequence: CDR1 MNHEY, CDR2 SMNVEV (reference sequence). The CDR3 runs 15 residues. DNA for the CDR3: TGTGCCAGCAGTTTTTCCCGGCTCGAGACGACTGAAGCTTTCTTT. Protein product: CASSFSRLETTEAFF.